Below, one T cell receptor (beta chain) is given with its context. What this receptor recognizes is not known. Base qualities were left out, and no much larger clone turns up one base away. This specimen belongs to a study of blood T cell repertoires in COVID-19 (dated by TCRdb to about 2020). Regarding the complete study: Collaborator samples came from the United States, Italy and Spain and covered acute and convalescent phases of COVID-19. The prospective study material was composed of cDNA or gDNA derived from T cells, B-cell-depleted T cells, or PBMCs. Deeply sampled blood TCRbeta repertoires from subjects exposed to, actively infected with, or recovered from COVID-19 were included in the dataset. The repertoires were made available in a free public database intended to serve as a resource for research on the immune response to SARS-CoV-2. The samples were drawn from the first 160 participants of the ongoing ImmuneRACE study and from more than 1,000 subjects provided by 6 global collaborators. A de-identified subject ID, COVID-19 status, age in years and sex were almost always included in the sample metadata. Where available, HLA class I and class II types were obtained from metadata supplied by the sample provider rather than from assay-based typing.

Taken from the germline V gene, the CDR1 and CDR2 loops are SGHTA and FQGNSA. Trimming costs V 7 bases and J 5 bases, and their ends lie 15 bases apart. The CDR3 sequence holds 14 residues, the cysteine and phenylalanine included. The entry retains the CDR3 DNA only, 42 bases that are in frame from base 1. In the prospective study, participants were 18 to 89 years old, resided in about two dozen geographic areas of the United States, and were enrolled through a virtual design. In the prospective study, cohorts were assigned on the basis of participant-reported clinical history obtained from a screening survey and a study questionnaire. Recovered participants in ImmuneRACE Cohort 3 were defined as having two consecutive negative NP/OP PCR tests, clearance from a healthcare professional, or resolution of symptoms. Each participant in the prospective study had whole blood, serum and a nasopharyngeal or oropharyngeal swab collected by mobile phlebotomists. Additional blood draws and questionnaires over an approximately 2-month period could optionally be provided by prospective study participants. Before DNA extraction, blood samples from the prospective study were shipped at room temperature or frozen.

TCRbeta CDR3 regions were amplified from genomic DNA by means of the immunoSEQ Assay, a bias-controlled multiplex PCR. The authors' pipeline ran thus. The number of nucleated cells in each sample was estimated from the amplification of reference gene primers within the assay. To quantify the absolute abundance of each unique TCRbeta CDR3 rearrangement, sequence reads were collapsed and filtered. Productive Simpson clonality was computed per sample as the square root of Simpson's diversity index over productive rearrangements. TCRdb took over this immuneACCESS table, retaining in-frame rearrangements with V and J assigned. Such tables are incomplete; in checked studies, under half of the missing clones stem from an unresolved V gene, and the remainder is unexplained. For V, J and clone size, that table is used; D and trimming come from the DNA. Here the sample has 250,000 to 350,000 clones; more than 85% occur a single time. Around 18% of the sample is taken by the ten largest.

Broader findings and caveats from the paper: The quantity of clinical and demographic metadata differed by source and by participant and was supplied without curation.

This clonotype originated in a woman in her thirties who had recovered from COVID-19. Recombination connected TRBV7-2 to TRBJ2-4; the D gene is possibly TRBD1, with 5 bases matching. The specimen sequenced was PBMCs or T cells enriched from blood (not recorded which). The CDR3 reads as follows: CASTQTVKENIQYF. Read as DNA, the sequence is TGTGCCAGCACCCAGACAGTAAAGGAAAACATTCAGTACTTC. With the rest looked up from the reference TRBV7-2 and TRBJ2-4 genes rather than sequenced, the full variable domain is GAGVSQSPSNKVTEKGKDVELRCDPISGHTALYWYRQSLGQGLEFLIYFQGNSAPDKSGLPSDRFSAERTGGSVSTLTIQRTQQEDSAVYLCASTQTVKENIQYFGAGTRLSVL.